Presented here are 7 T cell receptor beta chains from one specimen sequenced in a study of T cell responses to AZD1222 COVID-19 vaccine. TCRdb's table, derived via immunoSEQ multiplex PCR, lists solely in-frame clones and lacks some. The table has 100,000 to 150,000 clones, approximately 90% seen once. The sequencing here drew on peripheral blood, taken on day 0 of AZD1222 vaccination. The receptors were sampled from an adult in good health.

The chain combines TRBV4-2 with TRBJ2-7; 7 nucleotides align to TRBD2. This CDR3 comprises 21 residues. The trim removed 1 base at V and 2 bases at J, leaving 23 bases unmatched. The germline V gene has CDR1 LGHNA and CDR2 YNFKEQ. This chain's CDR3 is CASSQAVNVRERAGHTYEQYF. The CDR3 DNA reads as TGTGCCAGCAGCCAAGCCGTAAATGTCCGGGAGCGAGCGGGGCATACCTACGAGCAGTACTTC.

The CDR3 protein is CASSQDRYSGVTGELFF. In DNA, the CDR3 is TGTGCCAGCAGCCAAGATCGGTATAGCGGGGTAACCGGGGAGCTGTTTTTT. The chain combines TRBV4-2 with TRBJ2-2; 8 nucleotides line up with TRBD2. The CDR3 is made up of 17 amino acids. The germline gives CDR1 LGHNA, CDR2 YNFKEQ. Germline trimming cut 0 bases from V and 5 bases from J; bases unmatched to any gene: 8.

The V gene is TRBV6-5, the J gene TRBJ1-5; TRBD1 matches at 8 bases. This CDR3 spans 13 amino acids. CDR1 MNHEY and CDR2 SVGAGI come from the germline V gene. V shed 7 bases, J shed 7 bases, and the junction held 6 bases outside the gene matches. The CDR3 loop is CASTPQGVQPQHF. CDR3 in DNA: TGTGCCAGCACCCCACAGGGGGTACAGCCCCAGCATTTT.

The rearrangement joins TRBV5-4 to TRBJ2-2; the match to TRBD2 covers 11 bases. The V and J ends lost 4 bases and 7 bases, in that order; junction bases with no gene match: 12. CDR1 and CDR2 (germline): SGHNT, YYREEE (reference sequence). This CDR3 has 17 residues. This CDR3 reads CASSLRLAGPRGGELFF. As DNA, the CDR3 is TGTGCCAGCAGCCTCCGACTAGCGGGGCCCAGAGGCGGGGAGCTGTTTTTT.

The V gene is TRBV15, the J gene TRBJ2-7; tentative D call: TRBD2 (6 bases). Per the germline V gene, CDR1 is LNHNV and CDR2 is YYDKDF (reference sequence). This CDR3 contains 12 residues. V lost 7 bases and J lost 1, with 8 bases in between. This chain's CDR3 is CATIGTSYEQYF. The CDR3, as DNA: TGTGCCACCATCGGGACTTCCTACGAGCAGTACTTC.

This clone has a single count. The V gene is TRBV2, the J gene TRBJ1-2, with a tentative D call TRBD1 (5 bases). In germline, CDR1 is SNHLY, CDR2 FYNNEI. The CDR3 spans 14 residues. V lost 2 bases and J 3 bases, leaving 10 bases between the germline ends. The CDR3 here is CASSELDSHYGYTF. The CDR3 bases are TGTGCCAGCAGTGAATTAGACAGCCACTATGGCTACACCTTC.

V usage is TRBV5-1 and J usage is TRBJ1-3; D is unresolved. This CDR3 region has 14 residues. V gave up 2 bases and J gave up 2 bases, with 8 bases separating them. The germline CDR1 and CDR2 sequences are SGHRS and YFSETQ. The CDR3 sequence: CASSLYGTGNTIYF. CDR3 coding DNA: TGCGCCAGCAGCTTATACGGGACTGGAAACACCATATATTTT.